Presented here are 17 T cell receptor beta chains from one specimen sequenced in a study of T-cell reconstitution after alpha-beta-depleted transplantation in children. Unique molecular identifiers were incorporated during preparation of the TCRbeta library. One entry per CDR3 protein results from TCRdb running MiXCR on the PCR reads. The data show 150,000 to 250,000 distinct CDR3 sequences, 5.5% to 7% seen once. The specimen was PBMCs, collected before TCRalphabeta/CD19-depleted stem cell transplant. All receptors derive from a girl under three years old with combined immunodeficiency, due to receive a stem cell transplant.

The chain employs TRBV9 and TRBJ1-2, with D possibly matching TRBD1 (5 bases). Per germline, CDR1 SGDLS and CDR2 YYNGEE. Trimming removed 3 bases from V and 3 bases from J, with 21 bases in between. This CDR3 spans 17 amino acids. CDR3 in DNA: TGTGCCAGCAGCGAGGGGCTGGCGGGCGCCGAGGACTATGGCTACACCTTC. Its translation: CASSEGLAGAEDYGYTF.

Many counts were recorded for this clonotype. The CDR3, as DNA: TGTGCCAGCCACCGGGACGGGAACACCGGGGAGCTGTTTTTT. It yields the protein CASHRDGNTGELFF. V is TRBV27 and J is TRBJ2-2; tentatively, D is TRBD1 or TRBD2 (5 bases each). The CDR3 length is 14 residues. V was shortened by 8 bases and J by 1 base, with 11 bases between the two germline ends. Germline V gene data show CDR1 as MNHEY and CDR2 as SMNVEV (reference sequence).

There are many counts of this clonotype. The chain joins TRBV27 to TRBJ1-2, with TRBD1 matching 7 bases. This CDR3 region has 16 residues. With V trimmed by 8 bases and J by 2 bases, 14 bases remained unmatched. Germline CDR1 is MNHEY and CDR2 is SMNVEV (reference sequence). The CDR3: CASGPSGQQPNYGYTF. The CDR3 DNA is TGTGCCAGCGGACCTTCGGGACAGCAACCCAACTATGGCTACACCTTC.

This clonotype was detected many times. This chain links TRBV4-3 with TRBJ1-6; weak D call: TRBD1 (6 bases). This CDR3 is built from 15 residues. The germline V gene encodes CDR1 LGHNA and CDR2 YSLEER. The V end lost 4 bases, the J end lost 7 bases, and 14 bases lay between the germline ends. The CDR3 spells CASSPRDIINSPLHF. The CDR3 DNA is TGCGCCAGCAGCCCCCGGGACATAATCAATTCACCCCTCCACTTT.

The sample holds many counts of this clonotype. This chain uses TRBV27 with TRBJ2-1; D call uncertain. The CDR3 length is 14 residues. The V gene lost 5 bases and the J gene lost 8 bases, with 16 bases spanning the gap. CDR1 is MNHEY, CDR2 SMNVEV, per germline (reference sequence). The CDR3 protein is CASSNLLGRDEQFF. CDR3 DNA sequence: TGTGCCAGCAGTAATCTCCTGGGCCGGGATGAGCAGTTCTTC.

This clonotype has at least ten counts. The rearrangement joins TRBV9 to TRBJ2-3; 8 bases match TRBD2. The CDR3 length is 16 residues. With V trimmed by 5 bases and J by 1 base, 9 bases remained unmatched. Germline loops: CDR1 SGDLS, CDR2 YYNGEE. CDR3 sequence reads: CASRDISGAGTDTQYF. The CDR3 coding sequence is TGTGCCAGCAGAGATATTAGCGGGGCCGGCACAGATACGCAGTATTTT.

The DNA for the CDR3 is TGCGCCAGCAGCCAAGAGCGGGGGGGAGATTACGAGCAGTACTTC. Protein product: CASSQERGGDYEQYF. This rearrangement joins TRBV4-1 to TRBJ2-7; the match to TRBD2 covers 9 bases. The V segment lost 0 bases and the J segment 4 bases; nucleotides outside the gene matches: 4. This CDR3 spans 15 amino acids. CDR1 and CDR2 from the germline V gene are MGHRA and YSYEKL.

In its sample, this clonotype was seen many times. This chain connects TRBV7-6 to TRBJ2-7, with D possibly matching TRBD2 (5 bases). From germline, CDR1 is SGHVS and CDR2 FNYEAQ. The CDR3 sequence is 14 residues long. V dropped 7 bases and J dropped 0 bases, with 13 bases sitting between them. Here the CDR3 reads CASTHGGDSYEQYF. The CDR3 DNA is TGTGCCAGCACCCATGGAGGCGACTCCTACGAGCAGTACTTC.

This chain links TRBV2 with TRBJ2-7, with 8 bases fitting TRBD1. Germline values: CDR1 SNHLY, CDR2 FYNNEI. The CDR3 runs to 14 residues. The V and J ends lost 6 bases and 3 bases, in that order; junction bases with no gene match: 7. CDR3 in amino acids: CASSPTGDIYEQYF. For the CDR3, the DNA is TGTGCCAGCAGCCCGACAGGGGATATCTACGAGCAGTACTTC. The full variable domain, rest sourced from reference TRBV2 and TRBJ2-7, is EPEVTQTPSHQVTQMGQEVILRCVPISNHLYFYWYRQILGQKVEFLVSFYNNEISEKSEIFDDQFSVERPDGSNFTLKIRSTKLEDSAMYFCASSPTGDIYEQYFGPGTRLTVT.

The sample holds many counts of this clonotype. This sequence joins TRBV7-9 and TRBJ1-1; D not resolved. The germline V gene has CDR1 SEHNR and CDR2 FQNEAQ (reference sequence). CDR3 size: 16 residues. The germline V and J ends were trimmed by 5 bases and 2 bases, with 18 bases remaining between them. The DNA of the CDR3 is TGTGCCAGCAGCCCCTCCGGATGGCTTTCCAACACTGAAGCTTTCTTT. Its protein product is CASSPSGWLSNTEAFF. The variable domain in full, with the rest retrieved from reference TRBV7-9 and TRBJ1-1, is DTGVSQNPRHKITKRGQNVTFRCDPISEHNRLYWYRQTLGQGPEFLTYFQNEAQLEKSRLLSDRFSAERPKGSFSTLEIQRTEQGDSAMYLCASSPSGWLSNTEAFFGQGTRLTVV.

Many counts were recorded for this clonotype. The chain couples TRBV20-1 to TRBJ2-7; no firm D call. Trimming pared 2 bases from V and 0 bases from J, leaving 8 bases between. CDR1 is DFQATT and CDR2 is SNEGSKA in the germline V gene (reference sequence). The CDR3 runs 13 residues. This chain's CDR3 is CSARPQSSYEQYF. The CDR3 DNA sequence: TGCAGTGCTAGACCTCAAAGCTCCTACGAGCAGTACTTC.

A few counts support this clonotype. This chain uses TRBV28 with TRBJ1-1; perhaps TRBD1 as D (5 bases). V was cut by 3 bases and J by 4 bases, with 15 bases left in between. This CDR3 comprises 15 residues. From germline, CDR1 is MDHEN and CDR2 SYDVKM. The CDR3 here is CASSFRLGASTEAFF. The CDR3 coding sequence is TGTGCCAGCAGTTTCCGCTTAGGGGCAAGCACTGAAGCTTTCTTT.

This clonotype has more than one count but fewer than ten. This chain joins TRBV27 and TRBJ1-3; D gene ambiguous. Germline V gene lookup returns CDR1 MNHEY and CDR2 SMNVEV (reference sequence). V was trimmed by 2 bases and J by 2 bases, leaving 7 bases between them. The CDR3 runs 14 residues. CDR3 coding DNA: TGTGCCAGCAGTTTAAGGGTCACTGGAAACACCATATATTTT. Its protein is CASSLRVTGNTIYF.

This clonotype was seen ten or more times. The chain is built from TRBV28 and TRBJ2-1, with TRBD2 identical over 7 bases. This CDR3 comprises 11 residues. J was trimmed by 13 bases and V by 3 bases; bases with no gene match: 3. Germline V gene lookup returns CDR1 MDHEN and CDR2 SYDVKM. CDR3 bases: TGTGCCAGCAGTTTGGGAGGGGACCAGTTCTTC. Amino acid sequence: CASSLGGDQFF.

The chain uses TRBV11-2 and TRBJ1-4; possibly TRBD1 for D (6 bases). The V gene's germline CDR1 is SGHAT and CDR2 FQNNGV. Trimming shortened V by 1 base and J by 4 bases, and 16 bases separated the two germline ends. CDR3 length: 17 amino acids. CDR3 amino acids: CASSLGYFQGFNEKLFF. The CDR3 coding sequence is TGTGCCAGCAGCTTAGGGTACTTCCAGGGGTTTAATGAAAAACTGTTTTTT.

This clonotype appeared many times. The rearrangement uses TRBV4-1 and TRBJ2-2; no definite D call. Trimming shortened V by 1 base and J by 1 base, and 10 bases separated the two germline ends. Per germline, CDR1 MGHRA and CDR2 YSYEKL. This CDR3 has 16 residues. This CDR3 is CASSQGSRGNTGELFF. As DNA, the CDR3 is TGCGCCAGCAGCCAAGGATCTAGAGGGAACACCGGGGAGCTGTTTTTT.

At least ten counts were recorded for this clonotype. The V gene is TRBV4-1, the J gene TRBJ1-5, with D maybe TRBD1 (6 bases). Looked up from germline, CDR1 is MGHRA and CDR2 is YSYEKL. There are 17 residues in the CDR3. V was trimmed by 1 base and J by 0 bases, leaving 13 bases between them. The CDR3 nucleotides read TGCGCCAGCAGCCAAGTCAGGGGCCGTTATAGCAATCAGCCCCAGCATTTT. It translates to CASSQVRGRYSNQPQHF.